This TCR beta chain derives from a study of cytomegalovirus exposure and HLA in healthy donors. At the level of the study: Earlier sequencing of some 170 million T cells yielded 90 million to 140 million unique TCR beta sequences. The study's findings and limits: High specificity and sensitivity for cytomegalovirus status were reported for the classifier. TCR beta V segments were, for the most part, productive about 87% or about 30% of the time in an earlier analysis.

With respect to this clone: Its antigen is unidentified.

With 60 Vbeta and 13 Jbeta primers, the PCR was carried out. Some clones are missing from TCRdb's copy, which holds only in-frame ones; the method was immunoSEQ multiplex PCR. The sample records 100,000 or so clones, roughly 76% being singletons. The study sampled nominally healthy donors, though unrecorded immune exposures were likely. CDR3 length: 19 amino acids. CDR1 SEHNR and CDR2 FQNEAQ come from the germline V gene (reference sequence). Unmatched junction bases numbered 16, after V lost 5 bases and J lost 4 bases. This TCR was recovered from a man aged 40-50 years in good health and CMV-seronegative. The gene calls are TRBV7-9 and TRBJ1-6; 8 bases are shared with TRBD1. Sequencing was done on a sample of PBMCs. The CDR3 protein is CASSTGTGDVWVYNSPLHF. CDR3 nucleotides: TGTGCCAGCAGCACCGGGACAGGCGACGTTTGGGTTTATAATTCACCCCTCCACTTT.